Listed here are 21 T cell receptor beta chains from one sample, sequenced in a study of blood T cell repertoires in COVID-19. Clones were sequenced by immunoSEQ multiplex PCR, and TCRdb holds only the in-frame ones, with some missing. The sample has about 250,000 clones, around 85% seen once; the top ten hold 5.1%. The sequencing sample was made of peripheral blood. Every receptor here comes from a man aged 50-60 years with COVID-19, enrolled during active disease.

The CDR3 loop reads CASSLGGQGLDEQYF. In DNA, the CDR3 is TGTGCCAGCAGTTTGGGTGGACAGGGCCTGGACGAGCAGTACTTC. J is TRBJ2-7 and V is TRBV28, with 8 bases matching TRBD1. This CDR3 is 15 amino acids long. Trimming at V came to 3 bases and at J to 5 bases, leaving 9 bases not matched to a gene. Germline assignment: CDR1 MDHEN and CDR2 SYDVKM.

The CDR3 DNA reads as TGTGCCAGTAGTATCGGGACAGGGGGGAACGGCATTCAGTACTTC. Its protein is CASSIGTGGNGIQYF. J is TRBJ2-4 and V is TRBV19, with 11 bases identical to TRBD1. The CDR3 runs to 15 residues. CDR1 and CDR2 from the germline V gene are LNHDA and SQIVND (reference sequence). With 3 bases clipped from V and 9 bases from J, the junction kept 7 bases outside the gene matches.

This chain connects TRBV6-1 to TRBJ2-5; 10 positions match TRBD2. CDR1 is MNHNS, CDR2 SASEGT, per germline. This CDR3 region has 21 residues. The J segment lost 5 bases and the V segment lost 2 bases, leaving 23 bases of the junction unmatched. The CDR3 protein is CASSESKSRGLAGALGETQYF. As DNA, the CDR3 is TGTGCCAGCAGTGAAAGTAAATCGAGAGGGCTAGCGGGGGCCCTAGGGGAGACCCAGTACTTC.

The chain carries TRBV5-1 and TRBJ2-2, with TRBD2 matching 10 bases. The J segment lost 4 bases and the V segment lost 1 base, leaving 1 base of the junction unmatched. This CDR3 has 15 amino acids. Germline V gene data show CDR1 as SGHRS and CDR2 as YFSETQ. The CDR3 nucleotides are TGCGCCAGCAGCTTGCCTAGCGGGGGCACCGGGGAGCTGTTTTTT. Encoded protein: CASSLPSGGTGELFF.

The V and J genes are TRBV5-5 and TRBJ1-2; 8 bases line up with TRBD1. Germline CDR1 is SGHKS and CDR2 is YYEKEE (reference sequence). The CDR3 runs 14 residues. V lost 3 bases, J lost 8 bases, and 9 bases stayed unmatched. The CDR3 sequence is CASSSTTGVEGYTF. The CDR3 nucleotides read TGTGCCAGCAGCTCGACGACAGGGGTTGAGGGCTACACCTTC.

V and J are TRBV4-1 and TRBJ2-7; D possibly corresponds to TRBD1 (5 bases). Trimming stripped 0 bases from V and 2 bases from J, with 11 bases between. The CDR3 is made up of 15 amino acids. Germline V CDR1 and CDR2: MGHRA, YSYEKL. CDR3 nucleotide sequence: TGCGCCAGCAGCCAAGATTGGGCCAGGGCCTACGAGCAGTACTTC. Translation: CASSQDWARAYEQYF.

V is TRBV6-5 and J is TRBJ2-7, with a weak D call TRBD1 (6 bases). V was shortened by 4 bases and J by 6 bases, with 19 bases between the two germline ends. Looked up from germline, CDR1 is MNHEY and CDR2 is SVGAGI. The CDR3 runs to 15 residues. The CDR3 DNA is TGTGCCAGCAGTTCTCGTGGGGGCCCCTCTGGCGAGCAGTACTTC. As protein: CASSSRGGPSGEQYF.

J is TRBJ2-3 and V is TRBV2; D gene uncertain. This CDR3 spans 14 amino acids. Trimming removed 6 bases at V and 0 bases at J, with 10 bases between. Looked up from germline, CDR1 is SNHLY and CDR2 is FYNNEI. The CDR3 bases are TGTGCCAGCAGGCCACAGACAAGCACAGATACGCAGTATTTT. Protein product: CASRPQTSTDTQYF.

The chain recombines TRBV11-2 with TRBJ2-7; D perhaps matches TRBD1 (5 bases). V lost 1 base and J 0 bases, leaving 13 bases between the germline ends. This CDR3 has 16 amino acids. Germline V CDR1 and CDR2: SGHAT, FQNNGV. The CDR3 region is CASSLGYIRVSYEQYF. Written as DNA, the CDR3 is TGTGCCAGCAGCTTAGGTTATATCAGGGTCTCCTACGAGCAGTACTTC.

This rearrangement joins TRBV29-1 to TRBJ2-2; possible D gene TRBD2, 5 bases. Germline V gives CDR1 SQVTM, CDR2 ANQGSEA. V dropped 3 bases and J dropped 2 bases, with 13 bases sitting between them. The CDR3 is made up of 15 amino acids. The CDR3 DNA reads as TGCAGCGTTGAGGCCGGGAATCTCAACACCGGGGAGCTGTTTTTT. It translates to CSVEAGNLNTGELFF.

This chain joins TRBV14 and TRBJ2-7, with 8 bases that match TRBD1. CDR1 is SGHDN and CDR2 is FVKESK in the germline V gene. The CDR3 contains 14 residues. V was pared by 4 bases and J by 2 bases, with 4 bases of the junction left unmatched. CDR3 in amino acids: CASSPRQGPYEQYF. DNA for the CDR3: TGTGCCAGCAGCCCTCGACAGGGGCCCTACGAGCAGTACTTC.

The rearrangement links TRBV27 to TRBJ2-2, with unresolved D. CDR3 length: 14 amino acids. CDR1 and CDR2 from the germline V gene are MNHEY and SMNVEV (reference sequence). Trimming left V 2 bases short and J 0 bases short, with 4 bases between. The CDR3 protein is CASSLRSNTGELFF. The CDR3 DNA is TGTGCCAGCAGTTTACGGTCGAACACCGGGGAGCTGTTTTTT.

This chain uses TRBV29-1 with TRBJ1-2; 8 bases align to TRBD1. CDR3 length equals 13 residues. CDR1 is SQVTM, CDR2 ANQGSEA, per germline. The V gene end was trimmed by 4 bases and the J gene end by 3 bases; junction bases not matched to a gene: 4. CDR3 region: CSVGNRGDYGYTF. The CDR3 DNA reads TGCAGCGTTGGAAACAGGGGGGACTATGGCTACACCTTC.

The V gene is TRBV3-1 (or the pseudogene TRBV3-2), the J gene TRBJ2-5, with a weak D call TRBD1 (6 bases). CDR3 length equals 14 residues. V lost 3 bases to trimming and J lost 4 bases, with 12 bases between them. Germline V CDR1 and CDR2: LGHDT, YNNKEL (reference sequence). CDR3 residues: CASSHTYRAETQYF. In DNA, the CDR3 is TGTGCCAGCAGCCACACCTACAGGGCAGAGACCCAGTACTTC.

The V call is TRBV30, the J call TRBJ2-3, with D possibly being TRBD1 (6 bases). Germline values: CDR1 GTSNPN, CDR2 SVGIG (reference sequence). This CDR3 is 14 amino acids long. V lost 4 bases and J lost 5, with 16 bases in between. Here the CDR3 reads CAWNAGALRDTQYF. CDR3 in DNA: TGTGCCTGGAACGCAGGGGCCCTCCGAGATACGCAGTATTTT.

The chain has TRBV29-1 and TRBJ1-1; 7 bases fit TRBD1. The germline CDR1 and CDR2 sequences are SQVTM and ANQGSEA. Losses at the gene ends were 4 bases for V and 1 base for J; bases not matched to a gene: 6. This CDR3 spans 14 amino acids. The CDR3 region has the DNA TGCAGCGTTGCCCAGACAGGGTGGAACACTGAAGCTTTCTTT. Translated: CSVAQTGWNTEAFF.

This clone appeared once. The J gene is TRBJ2-2, the V gene TRBV5-5; D is ambiguous. The CDR3 runs 13 residues. With 2 bases removed from V and 3 bases from J, the gap between germline ends came to 5 bases. Looked up from germline, CDR1 is SGHKS and CDR2 is YYEKEE (reference sequence). The CDR3 region has the DNA TGTGCCAGCAGCTTCGGTCACACCGGGGAGCTGTTTTTT. Translating gives CASSFGHTGELFF.

The chain employs TRBV9 and TRBJ2-2; no reliable D call. The V gene lost 4 bases and the J gene lost 1 base, with 14 bases spanning the gap. CDR3 size: 16 residues. Germline lookup yields CDR1 SGDLS and CDR2 YYNGEE. As DNA, the CDR3 is TGTGCCAGCAGCCTACTGGGTAGCCAGAACACCGGGGAGCTGTTTTTT. Amino acid sequence: CASSLLGSQNTGELFF. The complete variable domain, with remaining parts taken from reference TRBV9 and TRBJ2-2, reads DSGVTQTPKHLITATGQRVTLRCSPRSGDLSVYWYQQSLDQGLQFLIQYYNGEERAKGNILERFSAQQFPDLHSELNLSSLELGDSALYFCASSLLGSQNTGELFFGEGSRLTVL.

This chain connects TRBV2 to TRBJ2-5; the match to TRBD2 covers 11 bases. J gave up 2 bases and V 11 bases, and 7 bases lay outside the gene matches. CDR1 is SNHLY and CDR2 is FYNNEI in the germline V gene. The CDR3 has 14 residues. In DNA form, the CDR3 reads TGTGCCGGGCGAATAGCGGGGGGGCAAGAGACCCAGTACTTC. As protein: CAGRIAGGQETQYF.

This clone has a handful of counts. Other DNA sequences from this sample encode an identical CDR3 as well. The chain couples TRBV5-1 to TRBJ2-7, with 11 nucleotides matching TRBD1. The length of the CDR3 is 14 residues. The germline V gene encodes CDR1 SGHRS and CDR2 YFSETQ. The V and J ends lost 4 bases and 4 bases, in that order; junction bases with no gene match: 4. The chain's CDR3 is CASSLGQGVYEQYF. Written as DNA, the CDR3 is TGCGCCAGCAGCCTGGGACAGGGGGTATACGAGCAGTACTTC.

The chain is built from TRBV11-3 and TRBJ1-5, with D unresolved. Germline assignment: CDR1 SGHNT and CDR2 YENEEA. V was clipped by 1 base and J by 0 bases, with 7 bases between them. The CDR3 is 15 amino acids. CDR3 sequence: CASSLVKYSNQPQHF. CDR3 bases: TGTGCCAGCAGCTTAGTAAAATATAGCAATCAGCCCCAGCATTTT. Based on the CDR3 plus reference TRBV11-3 and TRBJ1-5, the full variable domain is EAGVVQSPRYKIIEKKQPVAFWCNPISGHNTLYWYLQNLGQGPELLIRYENEEAVDDSQLPKDRFSAERLKGVDSTLKIQPAELGDSAVYLCASSLVKYSNQPQHFGDGTRLSIL.